The clone carrying this T cell receptor beta chain occurred many times. Its antigen is still unknown. Germline CDR1 SGHNT, CDR2 YYREEE (reference sequence). CDR3 size: 14 residues. Trimming removed 1 base from V and 5 bases from J, with 12 bases in between. TCRdb re-called the reads with MiXCR, one entry per CDR3 protein. The data show about 42,000 distinct CDR3 sequences, approximately 12% seen once. The data derive from a study of type 1 regulatory T cells. The overall study: An in vitro protocol generated T-allo10, a Tr1-enriched, alloantigen-specific CD4 T cell product.

Study-wide results and caveats: Compared with non-Tr1 cells, Tr1 cells showed a narrower TCR repertoire.

V is TRBV5-4 and J is TRBJ2-5, with no clear D. The TCR originated in a human donor in good health. The sequenced sample consisted of cultured non-Tr1 T cells, either the whole culture or a sorted T cell fraction (not recorded which). Written as DNA, the CDR3 is TGTGCCAGCAGCTTGCCTAGAAATAAGGAGACCCAGTACTTC. Its translation is CASSLPRNKETQYF.